This passage covers 3 T cell receptor beta chains from one sample sequenced in a study of T cells in Graves' hyperthyroidism and ophthalmopathy. Amplification of TCR beta CDR3 regions was performed using RNA transcripts as template. In the first-round RT-PCR of the TCR CDR3, the HTBI primer set was used. TCRdb fed the multiplex PCR reads into MiXCR, producing one record per CDR3 protein. This table holds under 400,000 distinct CDR3 sequences, roughly 23% found once. Sequencing input: blood. These receptor sequences come from a woman aged 45-60 years with Graves' hyperthyroidism.

Only a few counts were recorded for this clonotype. The J gene is TRBJ2-5, the V gene TRBV5-5, with a weak D call TRBD1 (6 bases). This CDR3 is 14 amino acids long. V was trimmed by 2 bases and J by 4 bases, leaving 12 bases between them. Germline assignment: CDR1 SGHKS and CDR2 YYEKEE (reference sequence). The CDR3 bases are TGTGCCAGCAGCTTATACCCAGGGGCAGAGACCCAGTACTTC. Amino acids: CASSLYPGAETQYF.

This clonotype showed up many times. The V gene is TRBV5-5, the J gene TRBJ2-5; 8 bases are shared with TRBD1. The CDR3 is 14 residues long. CDR1 is SGHKS, CDR2 YYEKEE, per germline (reference sequence). The ends lost 3 bases at V and 1 base at J; junction bases unmatched: 2. The CDR3 region has the DNA TGTGCCAGCAGCTCCGGACAGGGCCAAGAGACCCAGTACTTC. This sequence encodes CASSSGQGQETQYF.

This clonotype has a count of ten or more. The rearrangement uses TRBV28 and TRBJ2-5; a possible D gene is TRBD2 (6 bases). This CDR3 is 13 amino acids long. The V gene lost 7 bases and the J gene lost 5 bases, with 14 bases spanning the gap. Germline CDR1 and CDR2: MDHEN and SYDVKM. The CDR3 is CASMGQAGETQYF. In nucleotides, the CDR3 is TGTGCCAGCATGGGGCAGGCGGGGGAGACCCAGTACTTC.